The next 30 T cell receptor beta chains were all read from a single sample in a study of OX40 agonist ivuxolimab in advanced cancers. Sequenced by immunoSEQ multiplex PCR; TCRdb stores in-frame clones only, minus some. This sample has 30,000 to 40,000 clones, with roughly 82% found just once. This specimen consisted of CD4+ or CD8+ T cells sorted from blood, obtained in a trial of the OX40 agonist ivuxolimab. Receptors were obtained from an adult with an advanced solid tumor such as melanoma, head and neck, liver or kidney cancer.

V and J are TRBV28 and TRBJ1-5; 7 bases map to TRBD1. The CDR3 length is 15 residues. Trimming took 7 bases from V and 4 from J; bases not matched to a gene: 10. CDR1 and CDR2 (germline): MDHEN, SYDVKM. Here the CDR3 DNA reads TGTGCCAGCACCCAACACCAGGGGGGGAATCAGCCCCAGCATTTT. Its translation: CASTQHQGGNQPQHF. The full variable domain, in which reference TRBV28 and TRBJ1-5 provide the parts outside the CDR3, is DVKVTQSSRYLVKRTGEKVFLECVQDMDHENMFWYRQDPGLGLRLIYFSYDVKMKEKGDIPEGYSVSREKKERFSLILESASTNQTSMYLCASTQHQGGNQPQHFGDGTRLSIL.

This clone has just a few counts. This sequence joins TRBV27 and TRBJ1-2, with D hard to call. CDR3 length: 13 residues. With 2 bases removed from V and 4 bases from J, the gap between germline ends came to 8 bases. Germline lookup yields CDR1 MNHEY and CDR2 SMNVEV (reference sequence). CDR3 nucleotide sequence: TGTGCCAGCAGTTTAGGAGCCTCCTATGGCTACACCTTC. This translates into CASSLGASYGYTF.

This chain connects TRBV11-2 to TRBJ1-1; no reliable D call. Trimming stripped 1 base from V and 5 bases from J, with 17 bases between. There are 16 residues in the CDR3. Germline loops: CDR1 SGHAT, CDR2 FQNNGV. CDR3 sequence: CASSLAFGTRRTEAFF. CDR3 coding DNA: TGTGCCAGCAGCTTAGCCTTTGGAACACGTCGGACTGAAGCTTTCTTT.

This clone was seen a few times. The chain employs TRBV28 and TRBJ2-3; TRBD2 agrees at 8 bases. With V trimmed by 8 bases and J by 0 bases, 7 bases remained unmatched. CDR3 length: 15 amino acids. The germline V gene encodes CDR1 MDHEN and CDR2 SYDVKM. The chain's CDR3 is CASALPSGSTDTQYF. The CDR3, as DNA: TGTGCCAGCGCACTCCCTAGCGGGAGCACAGATACGCAGTATTTT.

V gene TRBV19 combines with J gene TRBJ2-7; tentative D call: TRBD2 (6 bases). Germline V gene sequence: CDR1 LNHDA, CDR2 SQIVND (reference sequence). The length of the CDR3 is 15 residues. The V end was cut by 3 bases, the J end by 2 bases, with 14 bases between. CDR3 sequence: CASSISGVQPYEQYF. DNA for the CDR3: TGTGCCAGTAGTATTTCGGGAGTCCAACCCTACGAGCAGTACTTC.

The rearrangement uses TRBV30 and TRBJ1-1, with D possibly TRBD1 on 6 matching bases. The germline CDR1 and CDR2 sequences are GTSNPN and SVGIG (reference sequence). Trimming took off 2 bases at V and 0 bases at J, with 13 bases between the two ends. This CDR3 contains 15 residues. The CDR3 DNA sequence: TGTGCCTGGAGTAAGGGGGGCGCCATGAACACTGAAGCTTTCTTT. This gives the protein CAWSKGGAMNTEAFF. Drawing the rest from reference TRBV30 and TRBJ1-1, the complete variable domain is SQTIHQWPATLVQPVGSPLSLECTVEGTSNPNLYWYRQAAGRGLQLLFYSVGIGQISSEVPQNLSASRPQDRQFILSSKKLLLSDSGFYLCAWSKGGAMNTEAFFGQGTRLTVV.

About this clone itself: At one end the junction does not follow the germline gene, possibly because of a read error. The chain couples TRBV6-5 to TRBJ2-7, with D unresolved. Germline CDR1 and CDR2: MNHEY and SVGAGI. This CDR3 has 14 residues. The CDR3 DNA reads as TGTGCCAGCAGTCACTCCACGCCTTCCTACGAGCAGTACTTC. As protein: CASSHSTPSYEQYF.

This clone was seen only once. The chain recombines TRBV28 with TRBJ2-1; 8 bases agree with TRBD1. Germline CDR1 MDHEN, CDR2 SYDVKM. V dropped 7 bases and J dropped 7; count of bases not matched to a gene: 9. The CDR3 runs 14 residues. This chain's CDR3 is CASTPRDRLNEQFF. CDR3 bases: TGTGCCAGCACCCCCCGGGACAGGTTAAATGAGCAGTTCTTC.

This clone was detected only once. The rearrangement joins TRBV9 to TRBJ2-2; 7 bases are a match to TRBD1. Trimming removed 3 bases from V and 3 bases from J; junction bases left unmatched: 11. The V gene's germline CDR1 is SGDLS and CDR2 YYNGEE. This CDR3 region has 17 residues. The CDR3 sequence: CASSAHSTGIDTGELFF. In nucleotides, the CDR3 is TGTGCCAGCAGCGCCCATTCGACAGGGATTGACACCGGGGAGCTGTTTTTT. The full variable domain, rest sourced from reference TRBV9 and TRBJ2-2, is DSGVTQTPKHLITATGQRVTLRCSPRSGDLSVYWYQQSLDQGLQFLIQYYNGEERAKGNILERFSAQQFPDLHSELNLSSLELGDSALYFCASSAHSTGIDTGELFFGEGSRLTVL.

The CDR3 sequence: CASRPPGLAGREQYF. For the CDR3, the DNA is TGTGCCAGCAGACCACCGGGACTAGCGGGACGCGAGCAGTACTTC. The V gene is TRBV7-2, the J gene TRBJ2-5; 13 bases are shared with TRBD2. The J call may not be correct, given that the DNA end is closer to TRBJ2-7. Germline V gene lookup returns CDR1 SGHTA and CDR2 FQGNSA. The CDR3 is 15 amino acids.

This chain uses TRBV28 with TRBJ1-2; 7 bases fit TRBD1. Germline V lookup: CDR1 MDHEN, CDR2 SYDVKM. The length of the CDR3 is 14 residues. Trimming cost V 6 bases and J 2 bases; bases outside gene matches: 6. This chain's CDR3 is CASRRQGANYGYTF. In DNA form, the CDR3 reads TGTGCCAGCAGAAGACAGGGCGCGAACTATGGCTACACCTTC.

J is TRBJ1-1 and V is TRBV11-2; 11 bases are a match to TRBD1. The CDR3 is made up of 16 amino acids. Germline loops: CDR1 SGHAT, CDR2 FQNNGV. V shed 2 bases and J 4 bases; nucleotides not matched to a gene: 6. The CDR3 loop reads CASSLRLGQGGTEAFF. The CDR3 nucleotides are TGTGCCAGCAGCTTACGCCTGGGACAGGGGGGCACTGAAGCTTTCTTT.

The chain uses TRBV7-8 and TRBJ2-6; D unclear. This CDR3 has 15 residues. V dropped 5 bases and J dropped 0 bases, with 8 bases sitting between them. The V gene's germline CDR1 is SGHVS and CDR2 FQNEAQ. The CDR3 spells CASSRRFSGANVLTF. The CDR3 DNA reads TGTGCCAGCAGCCGACGGTTCTCTGGGGCCAACGTCCTGACTTTC.

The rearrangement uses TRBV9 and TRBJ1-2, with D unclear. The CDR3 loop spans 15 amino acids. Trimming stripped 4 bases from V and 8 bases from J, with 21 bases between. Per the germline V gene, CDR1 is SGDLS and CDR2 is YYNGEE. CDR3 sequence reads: CASSREGRNEWGYTF. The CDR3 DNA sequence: TGTGCCAGCAGCCGGGAGGGCAGGAACGAATGGGGCTACACCTTC. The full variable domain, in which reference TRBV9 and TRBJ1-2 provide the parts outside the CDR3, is DSGVTQTPKHLITATGQRVTLRCSPRSGDLSVYWYQQSLDQGLQFLIQYYNGEERAKGNILERFSAQQFPDLHSELNLSSLELGDSALYFCASSREGRNEWGYTFGSGTRLTVV.

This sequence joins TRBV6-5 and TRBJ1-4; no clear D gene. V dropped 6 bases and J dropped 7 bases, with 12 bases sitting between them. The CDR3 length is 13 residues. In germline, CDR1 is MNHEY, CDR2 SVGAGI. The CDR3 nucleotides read TGTGCCAGCAGAAGTATGGCCGGTGAAAAACTGTTTTTT. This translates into CASRSMAGEKLFF.

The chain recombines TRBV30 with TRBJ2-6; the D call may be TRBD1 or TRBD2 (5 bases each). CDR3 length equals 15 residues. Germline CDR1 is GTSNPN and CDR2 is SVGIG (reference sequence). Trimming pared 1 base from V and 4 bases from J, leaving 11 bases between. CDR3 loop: CAWSGQGAGANVLTF. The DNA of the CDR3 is TGTGCCTGGAGTGGGCAGGGAGCCGGGGCCAACGTCCTGACTTTC.

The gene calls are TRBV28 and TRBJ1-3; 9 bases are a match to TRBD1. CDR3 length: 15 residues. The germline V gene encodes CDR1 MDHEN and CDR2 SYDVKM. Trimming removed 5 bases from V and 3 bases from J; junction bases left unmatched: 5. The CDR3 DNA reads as TGTGCCAGCAGTGGGTGGACAGGGGATGGAAACACCATATATTTT. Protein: CASSGWTGDGNTIYF.

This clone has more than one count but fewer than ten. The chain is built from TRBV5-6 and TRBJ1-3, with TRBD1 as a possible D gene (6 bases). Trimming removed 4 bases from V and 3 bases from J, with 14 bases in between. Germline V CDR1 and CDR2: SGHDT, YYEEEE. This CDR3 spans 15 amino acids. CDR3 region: CASSLLQGNGNTIYF. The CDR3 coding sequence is TGTGCCAGCAGCCTCCTTCAGGGGAATGGAAACACCATATATTTT.

DNA of the CDR3: TGCGCCAGCAGCGCCGGGACAGGGCCCAATTCACCCCTCCACTTT. It encodes CASSAGTGPNSPLHF. V is TRBV5-1 and J is TRBJ1-6; 9 bases line up with TRBD1. The CDR3 extends over 15 amino acids. The V gene end was trimmed by 4 bases and the J gene end by 7 bases; junction bases not matched to a gene: 6. The germline V gene has CDR1 SGHRS and CDR2 YFSETQ.

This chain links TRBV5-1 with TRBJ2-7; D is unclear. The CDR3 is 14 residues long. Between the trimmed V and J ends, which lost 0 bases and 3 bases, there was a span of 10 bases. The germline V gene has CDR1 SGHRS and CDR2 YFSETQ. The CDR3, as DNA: TGCGCCAGCAGCTTGGACCCGGACGTCTACGAGCAGTACTTC. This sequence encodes CASSLDPDVYEQYF.

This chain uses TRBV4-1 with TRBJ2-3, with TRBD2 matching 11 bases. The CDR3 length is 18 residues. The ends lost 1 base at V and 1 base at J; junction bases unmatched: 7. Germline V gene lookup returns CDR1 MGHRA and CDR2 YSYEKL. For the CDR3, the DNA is TGCGCCAGCAGCCAAGGGGTTCTAGCGGGGGGAGGCACAGATACGCAGTATTTT. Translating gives CASSQGVLAGGGTDTQYF.

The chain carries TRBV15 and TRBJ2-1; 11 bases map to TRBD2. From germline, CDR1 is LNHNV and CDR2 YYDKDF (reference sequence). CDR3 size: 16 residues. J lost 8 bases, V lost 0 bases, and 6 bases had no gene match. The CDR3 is CATSRDVAGGLDEQFF. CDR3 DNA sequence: TGTGCCACCAGCAGAGACGTAGCGGGAGGGCTGGATGAGCAGTTCTTC.

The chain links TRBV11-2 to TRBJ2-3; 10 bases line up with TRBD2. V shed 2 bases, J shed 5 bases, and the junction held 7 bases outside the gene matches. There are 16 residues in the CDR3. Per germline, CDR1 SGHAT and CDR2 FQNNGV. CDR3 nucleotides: TGTGCCAGCAGCTTAAGGTTCGCTAGCGGGGGAGATACGCAGTATTTT. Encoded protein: CASSLRFASGGDTQYF.

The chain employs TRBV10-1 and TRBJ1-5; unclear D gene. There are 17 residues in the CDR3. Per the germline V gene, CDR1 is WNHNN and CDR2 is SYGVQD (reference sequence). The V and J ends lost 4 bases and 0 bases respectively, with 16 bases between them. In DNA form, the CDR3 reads TGCGCCAGCAGTGTTGCCCGCGAACGGTATAGCAATCAGCCCCAGCATTTT. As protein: CASSVARERYSNQPQHF.

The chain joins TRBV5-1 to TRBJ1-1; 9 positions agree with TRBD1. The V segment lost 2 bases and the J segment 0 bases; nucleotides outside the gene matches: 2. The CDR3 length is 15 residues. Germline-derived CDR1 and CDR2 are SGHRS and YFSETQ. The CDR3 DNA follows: TGCGCCAGCAGCTTTAGACAGGGGGTGAACACTGAAGCTTTCTTT. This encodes CASSFRQGVNTEAFF.

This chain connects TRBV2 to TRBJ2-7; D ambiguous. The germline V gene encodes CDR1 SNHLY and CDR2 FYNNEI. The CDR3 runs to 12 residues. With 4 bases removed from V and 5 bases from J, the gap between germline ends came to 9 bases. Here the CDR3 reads CASSVDQDEQYF. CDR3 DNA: TGTGCCAGCAGTGTAGATCAGGACGAGCAGTACTTC.

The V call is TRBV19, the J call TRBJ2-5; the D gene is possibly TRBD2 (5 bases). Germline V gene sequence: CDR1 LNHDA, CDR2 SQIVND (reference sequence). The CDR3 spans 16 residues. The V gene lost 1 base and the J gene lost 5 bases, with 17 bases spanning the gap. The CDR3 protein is CASSIGVSLAVETQYF. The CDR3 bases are TGTGCCAGTAGTATAGGGGTGAGCCTAGCAGTGGAGACCCAGTACTTC. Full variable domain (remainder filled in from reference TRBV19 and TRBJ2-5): DGGITQSPKYLFRKEGQNVTLSCEQNLNHDAMYWYRQDPGQGLRLIYYSQIVNDFQKGDIAEGYSVSREKKESFPLTVTSAQKNPTAFYLCASSIGVSLAVETQYFGPGTRLLVL.

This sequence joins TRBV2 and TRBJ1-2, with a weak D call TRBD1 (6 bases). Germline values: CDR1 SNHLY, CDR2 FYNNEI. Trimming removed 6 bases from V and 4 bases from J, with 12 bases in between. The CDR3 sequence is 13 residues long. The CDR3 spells CASRGDISYGYTF. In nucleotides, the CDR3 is TGTGCCAGCAGAGGGGACATTTCCTATGGCTACACCTTC.

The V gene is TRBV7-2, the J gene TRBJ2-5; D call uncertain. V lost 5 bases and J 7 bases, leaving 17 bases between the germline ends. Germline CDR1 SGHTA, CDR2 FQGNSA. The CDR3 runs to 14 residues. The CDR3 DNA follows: TGTGCCAGCAGCCCCGCGCTCGTGGACGGGACCCAGTACTTC. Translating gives CASSPALVDGTQYF.

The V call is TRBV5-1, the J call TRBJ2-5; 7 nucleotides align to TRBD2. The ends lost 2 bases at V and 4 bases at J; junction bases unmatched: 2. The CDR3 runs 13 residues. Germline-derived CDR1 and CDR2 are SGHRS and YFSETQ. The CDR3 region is CASSFGGGETQYF. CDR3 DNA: TGCGCCAGCAGCTTTGGCGGGGGAGAGACCCAGTACTTC.